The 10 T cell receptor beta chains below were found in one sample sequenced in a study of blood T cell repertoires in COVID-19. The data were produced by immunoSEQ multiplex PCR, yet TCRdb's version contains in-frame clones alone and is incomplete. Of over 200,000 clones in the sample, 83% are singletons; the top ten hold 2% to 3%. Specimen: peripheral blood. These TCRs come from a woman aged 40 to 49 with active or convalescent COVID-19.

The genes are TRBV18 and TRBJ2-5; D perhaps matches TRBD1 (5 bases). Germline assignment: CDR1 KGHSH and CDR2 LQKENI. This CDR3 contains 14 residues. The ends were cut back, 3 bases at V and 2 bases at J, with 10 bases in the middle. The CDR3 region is CASSPYRNQETQYF. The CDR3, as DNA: TGTGCCAGCTCACCTTACAGGAATCAAGAGACCCAGTACTTC.

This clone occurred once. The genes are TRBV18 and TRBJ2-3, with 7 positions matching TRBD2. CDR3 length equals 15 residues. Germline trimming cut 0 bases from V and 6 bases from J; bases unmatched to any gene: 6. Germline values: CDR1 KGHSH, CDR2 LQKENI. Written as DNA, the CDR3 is TGTGCCAGCTCACCACCAAGCGGGGACGGGGATACGCAGTATTTT. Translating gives CASSPPSGDGDTQYF.

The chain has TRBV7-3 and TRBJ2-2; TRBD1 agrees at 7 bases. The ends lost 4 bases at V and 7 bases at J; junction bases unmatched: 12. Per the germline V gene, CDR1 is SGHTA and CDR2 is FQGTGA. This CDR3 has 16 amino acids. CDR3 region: CASSSSGTVPVGELFF. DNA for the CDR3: TGTGCCAGCAGCTCGTCCGGGACAGTTCCCGTCGGGGAGCTGTTTTTT.

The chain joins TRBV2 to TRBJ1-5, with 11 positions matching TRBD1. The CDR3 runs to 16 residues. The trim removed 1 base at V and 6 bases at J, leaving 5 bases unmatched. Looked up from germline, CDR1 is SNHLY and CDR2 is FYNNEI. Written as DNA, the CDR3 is TGTGCCAGCAGTGAAGGGACAGGGGGCGCGGGTCAGCCCCAGCATTTT. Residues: CASSEGTGGAGQPQHF. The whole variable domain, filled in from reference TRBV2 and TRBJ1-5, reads EPEVTQTPSHQVTQMGQEVILRCVPISNHLYFYWYRQILGQKVEFLVSFYNNEISEKSEIFDDQFSVERPDGSNFTLKIRSTKLEDSAMYFCASSEGTGGAGQPQHFGDGTRLSIL.

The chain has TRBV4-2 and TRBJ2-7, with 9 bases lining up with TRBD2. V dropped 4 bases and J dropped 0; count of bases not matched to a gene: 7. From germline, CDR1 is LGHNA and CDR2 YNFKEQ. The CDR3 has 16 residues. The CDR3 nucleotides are TGTGCCAGCAGCCCTATAGCGGGAGCCAACTCCTACGAGCAGTACTTC. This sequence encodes CASSPIAGANSYEQYF.

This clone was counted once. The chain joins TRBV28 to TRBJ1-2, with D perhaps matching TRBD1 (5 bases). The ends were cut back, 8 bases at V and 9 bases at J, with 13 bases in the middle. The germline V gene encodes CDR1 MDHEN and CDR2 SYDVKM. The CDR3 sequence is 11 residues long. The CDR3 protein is CASSPQGSYTF. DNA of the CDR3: TGTGCCAGCTCGCCGCAGGGTAGCTACACCTTC.

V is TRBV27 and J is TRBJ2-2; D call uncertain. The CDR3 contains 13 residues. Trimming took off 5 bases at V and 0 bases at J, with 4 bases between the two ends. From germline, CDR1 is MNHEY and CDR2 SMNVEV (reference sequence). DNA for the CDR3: TGTGCCAGCAGTCGGGCGAACACCGGGGAGCTGTTTTTT. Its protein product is CASSRANTGELFF.

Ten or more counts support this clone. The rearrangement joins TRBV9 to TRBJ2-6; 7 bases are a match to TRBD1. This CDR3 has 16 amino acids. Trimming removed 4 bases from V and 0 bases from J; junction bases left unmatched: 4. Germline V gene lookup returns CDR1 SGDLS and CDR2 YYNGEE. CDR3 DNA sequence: TGTGCCAGCAGCATCCCAGGGGGCTCTGGGGCCAACGTCCTGACTTTC. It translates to CASSIPGGSGANVLTF. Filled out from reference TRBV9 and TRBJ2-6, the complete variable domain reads DSGVTQTPKHLITATGQRVTLRCSPRSGDLSVYWYQQSLDQGLQFLIQYYNGEERAKGNILERFSAQQFPDLHSELNLSSLELGDSALYFCASSIPGGSGANVLTFGAGSRLTVL.

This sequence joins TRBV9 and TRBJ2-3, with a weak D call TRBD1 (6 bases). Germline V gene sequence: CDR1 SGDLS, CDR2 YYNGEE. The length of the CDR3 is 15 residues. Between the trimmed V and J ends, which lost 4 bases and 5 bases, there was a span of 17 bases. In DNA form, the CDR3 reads TGTGCCAGCAGCCTTACAGGGATCGGGCAAGATACGCAGTATTTT. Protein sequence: CASSLTGIGQDTQYF.

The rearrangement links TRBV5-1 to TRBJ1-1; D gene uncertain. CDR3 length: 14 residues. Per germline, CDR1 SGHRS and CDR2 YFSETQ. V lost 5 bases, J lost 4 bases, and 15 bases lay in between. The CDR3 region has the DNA TGCGCCAGCAGTTCCGACGGGTCAGTCACTGAAGCTTTCTTT. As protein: CASSSDGSVTEAFF.